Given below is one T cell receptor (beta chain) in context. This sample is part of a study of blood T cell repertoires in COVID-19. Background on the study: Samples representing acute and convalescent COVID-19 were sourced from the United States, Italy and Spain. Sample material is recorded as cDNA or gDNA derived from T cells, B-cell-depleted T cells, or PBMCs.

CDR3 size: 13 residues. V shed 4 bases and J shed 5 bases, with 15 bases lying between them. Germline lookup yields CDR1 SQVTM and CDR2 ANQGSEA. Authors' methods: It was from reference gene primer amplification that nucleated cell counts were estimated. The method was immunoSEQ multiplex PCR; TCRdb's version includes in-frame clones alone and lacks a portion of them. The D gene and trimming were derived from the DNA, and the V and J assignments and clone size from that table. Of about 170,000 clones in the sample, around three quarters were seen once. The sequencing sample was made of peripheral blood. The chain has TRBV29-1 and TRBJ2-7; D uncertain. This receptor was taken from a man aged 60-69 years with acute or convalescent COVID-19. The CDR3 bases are TGCAGCGTTGGATTCGAATGGCAGGACGAGCAGTACTTC. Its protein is CSVGFEWQDEQYF.